The 20 T cell receptor beta chains in this list originate from one sample, sequenced in a study of tissue T cells after allogeneic stem cell transplantation (dated by TCRdb to 2022 to 2024). The library was generated by the immunoSEQ multiplex PCR assay. TCRdb took this table from immuneACCESS and kept in-frame rearrangements with V and J called. Such tables lack part of the clones; where checked against another copy, unresolved V genes explain under half of the gap, and the rest is unexplained. Across this sample there are about 5,600 clones, with 51% seen only once. Roughly 10% of the sample rests with the top ten. What the time point label conveys for this sample: mouse harvest day 7 after allogeneic transplant. Each mouse graft, delivered by tail vein injection, combined 10^6 splenic CD5+ T cells with 10^7 T-cell-depleted bone marrow cells. Sequencing used gut tissue. Receptor source: a female BALB/c mouse given C57BL/6 T cells with graft-versus-host disease after an allogeneic hematopoietic cell transplant.

About this clone: Gene labels here are mouse ones. The CDR3 extends 1 residue past the end of the read, so its final part is completed from the germline J gene. This chain joins TRBV12-2 and TRBJ1-2; the D is unclear. The CDR3 has 11 residues. V lost 1 base and J lost 4, with 3 bases in between. CDR1 and CDR2 (germline): SGHLS, HYDKME. The sequenced part of the CDR3 DNA is TGTGCCAGCTCTCTGAGCTCCGACTACACC. It encodes CASSLSSDYT. The whole CDR3 sequence reads CASSLSSDYTF.

This clone is categorized as medium-sized (0.01 to 0.1%). Mouse gene names apply. The CDR3 extends 1 residue past the end of the read, so its final part is completed from the germline J gene. The chain employs TRBV3 and TRBJ2-7; 13 positions agree with TRBD2. The V gene end was trimmed by 6 bases and the J gene end by 7 bases; junction bases not matched to a gene: 6. Germline V lookup: CDR1 SNHLY, CDR2 FYNGKV (reference sequence). The CDR3 is 14 amino acids. CDR3 sequence: CASRRTGGASEQYF. Incomplete CDR3 DNA: TGTGCCAGCAGACGGACTGGGGGGGCGTCGGAACAGTAC.

Points on this clone: Gene names refer to mouse genes. The CDR3 end lies 1 residue beyond the end of the read and is filled in from the germline J gene. The chain recombines TRBV3 with TRBJ2-4, with 9 bases identical to TRBD2. The V gene end was trimmed by 6 bases and the J gene end by 3 bases; junction bases not matched to a gene: 1. CDR1 is SNHLY, CDR2 FYNGKV, per germline (reference sequence). The CDR3 sequence is 13 residues long. The CDR3 DNA, read in part, is TGTGCCAGCAGAGGACTGGGGCAAAACACCTTGTAC. Translation gives CASRGLGQNTLY. The entire CDR3 is CASRGLGQNTLYF.

To note about this clone: The listed genes are named as in mouse. The read terminates 1 residue before the CDR3 end, so the remaining end is supplied by the germline J gene. This chain uses TRBV23 with TRBJ2-7; the D segment call TRBD2 is taken from the table without a DNA check. The CDR3 length is 13 residues. CDR1 KGHTA and CDR2 FQNQQP come from the germline V gene. The sequenced CDR3 bases are TGCTCCAGCAGTCACGGCTGGGGGGGCGAACAGTAC. It is translated as CSSSHGWGGEQY. The complete CDR3 protein is CSSSHGWGGEQYF. Looking up the rest from reference TRBV23 and TRBJ2-7 gives the full variable domain: DAAVTQKPRYLIKMKGQEAEMKCIPEKGHTAVFWYQQKQSKELKFLIYFQNQQPLDQIDMVKERFSAVCPSSSLCSLGIRTCEAEDSALYLCSSSHGWGGEQYFGPGTRLTVL.

This clone occurred a few times. Mouse names are used for the genes. The CDR3 is CASRLGGRAETLYF. The sequenced CDR3 bases are TGTGCCAGCAGACTGGGGGGGCGTGCAGAAACGCTGTAT. The chain links TRBV19 to TRBJ2-3, with TRBD2 identical over 11 bases. The read comes to an end 1 residue before the CDR3 does, leaving the germline J gene to fill in the end. V shed 5 bases, J shed 1 base, and the junction held 0 bases outside the gene matches. CDR1 and CDR2 from the germline V gene are FNHDT and SITEND (reference sequence). The CDR3 extends over 14 amino acids.

In regard to this clone: The listed genes are named as in mouse. The read stops 1 residue short of the end of the CDR3; the missing end is completed from the germline J gene. V is TRBV19 and J is TRBJ2-7; D unclear. Germline assignment: CDR1 FNHDT and CDR2 SITEND (reference sequence). This CDR3 contains 13 residues. The ends were cut back, 4 bases at V and 0 bases at J, with 8 bases in the middle. CDR3 bases read: TGTGCCAGCAGTTCCGGGGACTCCTATGAACAGTAC. Protein sequence: CASSSGDSYEQY. The whole CDR3 region reads CASSSGDSYEQYF.

As concerns this clone: These gene names are mouse names. The read stops 1 residue short of the end of the CDR3; the missing end is completed from the germline J gene. This chain joins TRBV5 and TRBJ2-1, with TRBD2 matching 8 bases. Germline V gene lookup returns CDR1 LGHNA and CDR2 YNLKQL (reference sequence). With 0 bases clipped from V and 13 bases from J, the junction kept 2 bases outside the gene matches. This CDR3 region has 12 residues. Here the CDR3 reads CASSQDWGDQFF. CDR3 DNA (partial): TGTGCCAGCAGCCAAGACTGGGGGGACCAGTTC.

This clone was counted a few times. All gene names here are mouse names. The CDR3 end is not reached by the read, which stops 1 residue before it; the germline J gene fills it in. The chain links TRBV12-1 to TRBJ2-1, with 8 nucleotides matching TRBD2. Trimming cost V 0 bases and J 3 bases; bases outside gene matches: 3. This CDR3 region has 15 residues. Germline V gene data show CDR1 as SGHSN and CDR2 as HYEKVE. The CDR3 reads CASSLLGGGYAEQFF. CDR3 DNA, as far as it was read: TGTGCCAGCTCTCTCTTGGGGGGGGGCTATGCTGAGCAGTTC.

Note on this clone: Genes and germline come from the mouse. The part of the CDR3 DNA that was read is TGTGCAAGCAGCTTAGATCTTGAACAGTAC. This codes for CASSLDLEQY. The full CDR3 protein reads CASSLDLEQYF. The V and J genes are TRBV16 and TRBJ2-7; the D is unclear. Coverage ceases 1 residue before the CDR3 finishes, and the germline J gene fills in the end. CDR1 and CDR2 (germline): SGHSA, FRNQAP. V was clipped by 0 bases and J by 6 bases, with 3 bases between them. The CDR3 has 11 amino acids.

Comment on this clone: These gene names are mouse names. The read halts 1 residue ahead of the CDR3 end, with the missing end drawn from the germline J gene. V gene TRBV16 combines with J gene TRBJ1-4; maybe TRBD1 (6 bases). Germline-derived CDR1 and CDR2 are SGHSA and FRNQAP. The CDR3 covers 15 residues. Trimming stripped 5 bases from V and 0 bases from J, with 10 bases between. CDR3: CASSTQGVSNERLFF. CDR3 bases read: TGTGCAAGCAGCACACAGGGAGTTTCCAACGAAAGATTATTT.

This clone was observed a few times. The germline and genes are mouse ones. The read ends 1 residue before the CDR3 terminus; that terminus is restored from the germline J gene. This chain connects TRBV5 to TRBJ2-2; 9 bases agree with TRBD2. CDR1 and CDR2 (germline): LGHNA, YNLKQL (reference sequence). Trimming took 2 bases from V and 0 from J; bases not matched to a gene: 1. This CDR3 region has 16 residues. The covered CDR3 bases are TGTGCCAGCAGCCAATGGGGGGGCGCAAACACCGGGCAGCTCTAC. This encodes CASSQWGGANTGQLY. In full, the CDR3 reads CASSQWGGANTGQLYF.

Concerning this clone itself: The gene symbols are mouse symbols. From the germline J gene comes the end of the CDR3, since the read stops 1 residue before it. Different DNA sequences within this sample yield the same CDR3. The V gene is TRBV26, the J gene TRBJ1-4, with unresolved D. V was cut by 2 bases and J by 0 bases, with 4 bases left in between. Germline CDR1 reads KGHPV; CDR2 reads FQNQEV (reference sequence). This CDR3 is built from 14 residues. CDR3 DNA (partial): TGTGCCAGCAGTCTGAGAATTTCCAACGAAAGATTATTT. The encoded protein is CASSLRISNERLF. The complete CDR3 sequence is CASSLRISNERLFF.

This clone was seen a handful of times. Mouse gene names and germline throughout. The read stops 1 residue short of the end of the CDR3; the missing end is completed from the germline J gene. This chain joins TRBV31 and TRBJ2-7, with 11 nucleotides matching TRBD2. Germline V gene data show CDR1 as GKSSPN and CDR2 as SITVG. With 0 bases clipped from V and 3 bases from J, the junction kept 7 bases outside the gene matches. The CDR3 contains 16 residues. CDR3 bases read: TGTGCCTGGAGTCTAGGCAGGACTGGGGGGTTCTATGAACAGTAC. Protein product: CAWSLGRTGGFYEQY. In full, the CDR3 is CAWSLGRTGGFYEQYF.

Remarks on this clone: Germline and genes: mouse. The CDR3 extends 1 residue past the end of the read, so its final part is completed from the germline J gene. The genes are TRBV3 and TRBJ1-2; 7 nucleotides align to TRBD1. This CDR3 is 13 amino acids long. Germline V CDR1 and CDR2: SNHLY, FYNGKV (reference sequence). Unmatched junction bases numbered 1, after V lost 4 bases and J lost 2 bases. The CDR3 DNA, read in part, is TGTGCCAGCAGCTCGACAGGGAACTCCGACTACACC. Amino acid sequence: CASSSTGNSDYT. The complete CDR3 protein is CASSSTGNSDYTF. Complete variable domain (other parts from reference TRBV3 and TRBJ1-2): GPKVLQIPSHQIIDMGQMVTLNCDPVSNHLYFYWYKQILGQQMEFLVNFYNGKVMEKSKLFKDQFSVERPDGSYFTLKIQPTALEDSAVYFCASSSTGNSDYTFGSGTRLLVI.

Concerning this clone: These gene names are mouse names. The sequence runs out 1 residue before the end of the CDR3; the remainder is reconstructed from the germline J gene. The chain uses TRBV2 and TRBJ2-7; the D is unclear. The germline gives CDR1 LGHNA, CDR2 YSYQKL. Trimming left V 0 bases short and J 6 bases short, with 12 bases between. CDR3 length: 14 residues. CDR3 sequence: CASSQEGARLEQYF. The DNA read from the CDR3 is TGTGCCAGCAGCCAAGAGGGAGCCAGGCTTGAACAGTAC.

Comments on this clone: Mouse names are used for the genes. The CDR3 is cut off 1 residue early in the read; its end comes from the germline J gene. The chain couples TRBV16 to TRBJ1-1, with a weak D call TRBD1 (6 bases). The germline V gene has CDR1 SGHSA and CDR2 FRNQAP. The CDR3 runs 14 residues. The V end was cut by 5 bases, the J end by 4 bases, with 14 bases between. Incomplete CDR3 DNA: TGTGCAAGCAGCCCCTGGGGGGCGGGCACAGAAGTCTTC. Protein sequence: CASSPWGAGTEVF. The full CDR3 sequence reads CASSPWGAGTEVFF. The full variable domain, completed using reference TRBV16 and TRBJ1-1, is NAGVIQTPRHKVTGKGQEATLWCEPISGHSAVFWYRQTIVQGLEFLTYFRNQAPIDDSGMPKERFSAQMPNQSHSTLKIQSTQPQDSAVYLCASSPWGAGTEVFFGKGTRLTVV.

This clone has a handful of counts. Here the gene names and germline are mouse. The DNA ends 1 residue before the CDR3 does, and the rest of the CDR3 is filled in from the germline J gene. The gene calls are TRBV13-1 and TRBJ1-2; the D is unclear. CDR1 is NSHNY and CDR2 is SYGAGN in the germline V gene. V was pared by 0 bases and J by 2 bases, with 5 bases between. The CDR3 is made up of 13 amino acids. The part of the CDR3 DNA that was read is TGTGCCAGCAGTGATGCGGGGAACTCCGACTACACC. Its protein is CASSDAGNSDYT. The CDR3 as a whole reads CASSDAGNSDYTF.

About this clone: The gene names given are mouse names. Read sequence stops 1 residue before the CDR3 end, and the germline J gene provides the missing end. This chain joins TRBV26 and TRBJ2-5, with TRBD2 identical over 10 bases. The length of the CDR3 is 15 residues. Germline V gives CDR1 KGHPV, CDR2 FQNQEV (reference sequence). V was pared by 2 bases and J by 1 base, with 0 bases of the junction left unmatched. The CDR3 loop is CASSLGLGDQDTQYF. CDR3 DNA (partial): TGTGCCAGCAGTCTGGGACTGGGGGACCAAGACACCCAGTAC.

Worth noting for this clone: Gene names are the mouse ones. CDR3 loop: CASSPQGNQDTQYF. CDR3 DNA (partial): TGTGCCAGCAGCCCCCAGGGCAATCAAGACACCCAGTAC. The chain recombines TRBV3 with TRBJ2-5, with D perhaps TRBD1 (5 bases). Read coverage stops 1 residue before the CDR3 terminus; the germline J gene supplies the remainder. CDR1 SNHLY and CDR2 FYNGKV come from the germline V gene (reference sequence). Trimming removed 5 bases at V and 3 bases at J, with 12 bases between. This CDR3 has 14 residues.

A word on this clone: Gene names and germline match the mouse. The CDR3 end lies 1 residue beyond the end of the read and is filled in from the germline J gene. The chain employs TRBV2 and TRBJ1-6; D unresolved. TRBJ1-6 is identified as an open reading frame with a role that is uncertain. CDR1 is LGHNA, CDR2 YSYQKL, per germline. V gave up 0 bases and J gave up 7 bases, with 4 bases separating them. The CDR3 totals 13 residues. Incomplete CDR3 DNA: TGTGCCAGCAGCCAAGAAACAAATTCGCCCCTCTAC. Its protein is CASSQETNSPLY. The full CDR3 sequence reads CASSQETNSPLYF.